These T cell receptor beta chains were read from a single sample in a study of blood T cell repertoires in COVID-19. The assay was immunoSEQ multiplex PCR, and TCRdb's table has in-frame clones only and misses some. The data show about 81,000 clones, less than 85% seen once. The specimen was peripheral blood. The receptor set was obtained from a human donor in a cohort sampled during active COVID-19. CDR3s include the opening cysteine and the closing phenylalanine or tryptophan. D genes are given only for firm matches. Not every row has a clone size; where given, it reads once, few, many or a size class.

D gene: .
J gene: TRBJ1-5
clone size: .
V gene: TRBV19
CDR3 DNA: TGTGCCAGTAGTGCAGAGGGTATTCAGCCCCAGCATTTT
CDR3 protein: CASSAEGIQPQHF

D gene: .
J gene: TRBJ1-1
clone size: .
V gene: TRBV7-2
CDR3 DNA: TGTGCCAGCAGCTTAGCGGGGCAGGGTCTTTCAAGAATGAACACTGAAGCTTTCTTT
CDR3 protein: CASSLAGQGLSRMNTEAFF

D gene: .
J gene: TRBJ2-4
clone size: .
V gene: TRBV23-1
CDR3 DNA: TGCGCCAGCAGTCAGGCCACCAGGGTGAGGGCCAAAAACATTCAGTACTTC
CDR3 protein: CASSQATRVRAKNIQYF

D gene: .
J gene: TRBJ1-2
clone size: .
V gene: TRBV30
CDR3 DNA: TGTGCCTGGAGTGGAGACATCAATGGCTACACCTTC
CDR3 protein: CAWSGDINGYTF

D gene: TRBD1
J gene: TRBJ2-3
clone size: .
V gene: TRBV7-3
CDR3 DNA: TGTGCCAGCAGCCCTAGGACAGGGGGCTATACAGATACGCAGTATTTT
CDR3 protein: CASSPRTGGYTDTQYF

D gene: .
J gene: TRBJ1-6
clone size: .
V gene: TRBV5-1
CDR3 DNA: TGCGCCAGCAGCCCGGGGCAGGGGAATTCACCCCTCCACTTT
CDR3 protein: CASSPGQGNSPLHF

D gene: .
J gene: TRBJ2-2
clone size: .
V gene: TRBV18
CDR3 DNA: TGTGCCAGCTCACCAAAACAGTCGAACACCGGGGAGCTGTTTTTT
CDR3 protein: CASSPKQSNTGELFF

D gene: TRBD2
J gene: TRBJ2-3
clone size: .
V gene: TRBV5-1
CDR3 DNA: TGCGCCAGCAGCTCGCCGGGACTAGCGGGGGGCTTCTCTAACACAGATACGCAGTATTTT
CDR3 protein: CASSSPGLAGGFSNTDTQYF

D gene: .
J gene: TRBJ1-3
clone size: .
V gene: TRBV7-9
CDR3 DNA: TGTGCCACCCCCCAGGGCCCCGGAAACACCATATATTTT
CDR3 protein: CATPQGPGNTIYF

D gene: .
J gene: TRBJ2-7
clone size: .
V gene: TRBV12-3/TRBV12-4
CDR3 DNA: TGTGCCAGCAGTTTTGCCAGCTACGAGCAGTACTTC
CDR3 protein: CASSFASYEQYF

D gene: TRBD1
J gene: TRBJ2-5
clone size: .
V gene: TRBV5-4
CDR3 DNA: TGTGCCAGCAGCTCGTTTGGTGGTGCAGGGGGCGGCGAGACCCAGTACTTC
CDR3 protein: CASSSFGGAGGGETQYF

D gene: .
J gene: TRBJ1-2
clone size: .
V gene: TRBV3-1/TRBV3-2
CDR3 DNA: TGTGCCAGCAGCCTTCAGGCGGGGGGTAACTATGGCTACACCTTC
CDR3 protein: CASSLQAGGNYGYTF

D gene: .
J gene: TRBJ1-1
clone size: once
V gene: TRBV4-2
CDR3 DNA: TGTGCCAGCAGCCAAGATCTGGGCGACACTGAAGCTTTCTTT
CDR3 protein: CASSQDLGDTEAFF

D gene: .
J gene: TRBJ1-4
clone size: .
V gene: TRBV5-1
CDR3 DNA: TGCGCCAGCAGGGATCAGGGATATGAAAAACTGTTTTTT
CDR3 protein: CASRDQGYEKLFF

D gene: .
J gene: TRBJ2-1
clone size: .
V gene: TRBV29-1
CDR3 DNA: TGCAGCGTTACAGGGTCGGAAGGCTACAATGAGCAGTTCTTC
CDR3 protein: CSVTGSEGYNEQFF

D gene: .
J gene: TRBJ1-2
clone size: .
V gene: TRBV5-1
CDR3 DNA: TGCGCCAGCAGCCTCGGACAACTCTATGGCTACACCTTC
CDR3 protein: CASSLGQLYGYTF

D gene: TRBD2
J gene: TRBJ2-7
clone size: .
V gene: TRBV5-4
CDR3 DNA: TGTGCCAGCAGCTTGCAGGGCGGGGGGGAAACCCAGTACTTC
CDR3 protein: CASSLQGGGETQYF

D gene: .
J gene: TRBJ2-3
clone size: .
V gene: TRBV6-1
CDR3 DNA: TGTGCCAGCAGTGAAACTCAGGGCTGGACAGATACGCAGTATTTT
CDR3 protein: CASSETQGWTDTQYF

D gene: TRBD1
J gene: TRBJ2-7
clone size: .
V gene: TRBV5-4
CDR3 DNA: TGTGCCAGCAGCTTTGGGACAGCCTACGAGCAGTACTTC
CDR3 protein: CASSFGTAYEQYF

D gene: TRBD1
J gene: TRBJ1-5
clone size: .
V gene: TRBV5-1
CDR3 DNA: TGCGCCAGCAGCTTGACAGGGGTAGGACAGCCCCAGCATTTT
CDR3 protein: CASSLTGVGQPQHF

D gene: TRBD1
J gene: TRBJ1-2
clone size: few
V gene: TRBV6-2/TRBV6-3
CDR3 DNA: TGTGCCAGCAGTTACCGTCCGACAGGGGTCTATGGCTACACCTTC
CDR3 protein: CASSYRPTGVYGYTF

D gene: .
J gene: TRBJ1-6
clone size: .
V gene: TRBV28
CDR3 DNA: TGTGCCAGCAGTTTTACAGGATATAATTCACCCCTCCACTTT
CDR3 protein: CASSFTGYNSPLHF

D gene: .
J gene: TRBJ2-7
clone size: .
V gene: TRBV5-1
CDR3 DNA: TGCGCCAGCAGCTTGACGGCCTACGAGCAGTACTTC
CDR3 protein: CASSLTAYEQYF

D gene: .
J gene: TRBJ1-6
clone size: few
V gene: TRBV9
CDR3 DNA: TGTGCCAGCAGCGTAGGGGGCGTGGGTAATTCACCCCTCCACTTT
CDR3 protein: CASSVGGVGNSPLHF

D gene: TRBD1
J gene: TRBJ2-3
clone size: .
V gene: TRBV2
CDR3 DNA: TGTGCCAGCAGTCGGGACAGGGGTTCAAGAACAGATACGCAGTATTTT
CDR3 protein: CASSRDRGSRTDTQYF

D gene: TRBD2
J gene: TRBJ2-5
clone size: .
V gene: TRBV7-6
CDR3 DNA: TGTGCCAGCAGCGCGACTAGCGCGGTGGAAGGGGAGACCCAGTACTTC
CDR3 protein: CASSATSAVEGETQYF

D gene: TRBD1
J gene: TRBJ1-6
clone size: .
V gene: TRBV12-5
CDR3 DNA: TGTGCTAGTGGTTTGGAGGTAGGGGGCTCACCCCTCCACTTT
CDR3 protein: CASGLEVGGSPLHF

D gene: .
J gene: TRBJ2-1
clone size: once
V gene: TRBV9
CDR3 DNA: TGTGCCAGCAGCCCACGCCCGGGACTCCTACCTAATGAGCAGTTCTTC
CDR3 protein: CASSPRPGLLPNEQFF

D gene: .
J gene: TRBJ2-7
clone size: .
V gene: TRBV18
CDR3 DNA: TGTGCCAGCTCTCAGGACAGTTACGAGCAGTACTTC
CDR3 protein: CASSQDSYEQYF

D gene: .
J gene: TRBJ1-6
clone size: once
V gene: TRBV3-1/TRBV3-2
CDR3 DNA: TGTGCCAGCAGCCCTCGTACACCCCGGGGAGGTTCACCCCTCCACTTT
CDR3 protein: CASSPRTPRGGSPLHF

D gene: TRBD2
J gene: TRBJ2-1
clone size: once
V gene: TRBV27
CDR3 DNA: TGTGCCAGCAAGCGGGGGGGCTCCTACAATGAGCAGTTCTTC
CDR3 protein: CASKRGGSYNEQFF

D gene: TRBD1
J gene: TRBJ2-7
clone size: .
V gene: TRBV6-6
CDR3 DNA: TGTGCCAGCAGGAAGGAGGGGACAGGGAGCTCCTACGAGCAGTACTTC
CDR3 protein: CASRKEGTGSSYEQYF

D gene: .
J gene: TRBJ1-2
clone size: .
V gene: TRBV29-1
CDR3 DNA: TGCAGCGTTGCCACGGGATCAAGGCTTGGCTACACCTTC
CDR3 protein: CSVATGSRLGYTF

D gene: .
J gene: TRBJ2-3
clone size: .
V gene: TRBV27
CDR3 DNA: TGTGCCAGCAGCCCCACCCACCACCCTGAGCTCACAGATACGCAGTATTTT
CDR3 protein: CASSPTHHPELTDTQYF

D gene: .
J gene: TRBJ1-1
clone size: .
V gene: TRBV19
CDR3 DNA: TGTGCCAGTAGTATCCCAGGGATGAACACTGAAGCTTTCTTT
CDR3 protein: CASSIPGMNTEAFF

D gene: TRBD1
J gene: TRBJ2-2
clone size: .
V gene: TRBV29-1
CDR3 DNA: TGCAGCGTCCCCAAGGGGACAGGGAACACCGGGGAGCTGTTTTTT
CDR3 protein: CSVPKGTGNTGELFF

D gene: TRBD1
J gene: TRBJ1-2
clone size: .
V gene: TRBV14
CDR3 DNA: TGTGCCAGCAGCCTCAGCCCGGGACAGCTGGGATTTCGGTATGGCTACACCTTC
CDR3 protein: CASSLSPGQLGFRYGYTF

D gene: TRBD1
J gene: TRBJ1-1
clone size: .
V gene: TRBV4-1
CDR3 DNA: TGCGCCAGCAGCCAACCTTGGACAGGGAACACTGAAGCTTTCTTT
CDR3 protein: CASSQPWTGNTEAFF

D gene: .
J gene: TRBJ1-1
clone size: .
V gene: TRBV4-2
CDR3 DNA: TGTGCCAGCAGCCAAGAATGGAGGGGCCCGGGCTGGGAAGCTTTCTTT
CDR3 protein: CASSQEWRGPGWEAFF

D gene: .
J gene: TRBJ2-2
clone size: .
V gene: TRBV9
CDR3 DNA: TGTGCCAGCAGCGTAGAACCTCTGGCAGGACTCGGTACCGGGGAGCTGTTTTTT
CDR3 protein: CASSVEPLAGLGTGELFF

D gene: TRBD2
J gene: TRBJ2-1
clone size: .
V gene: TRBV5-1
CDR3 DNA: TGCGCCAGCAGCCCGGGACTAGCGGGCAATGAGCAGTTCTTC
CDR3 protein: CASSPGLAGNEQFF

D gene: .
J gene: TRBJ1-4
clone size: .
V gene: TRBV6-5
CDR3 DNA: TGTGCCAGCAGTTACTCGACTTTAGCAACTAATGAAAAACTGTTTTTT
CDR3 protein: CASSYSTLATNEKLFF

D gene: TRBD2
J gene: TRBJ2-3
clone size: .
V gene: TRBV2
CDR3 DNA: TGTGCCAGCAGTGAATTTGTAGCGGGGGCAACTAGCACAGATACGCAGTATTTT
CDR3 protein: CASSEFVAGATSTDTQYF

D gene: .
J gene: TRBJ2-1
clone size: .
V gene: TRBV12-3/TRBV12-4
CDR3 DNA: TGTGCCAGCAGGACTAGTTCCTACAATGAGCAGTTCTTC
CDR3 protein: CASRTSSYNEQFF

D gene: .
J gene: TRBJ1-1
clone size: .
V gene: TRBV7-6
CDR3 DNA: TGTGCCAGCAGCTTAGTTTCCGTTGGGAGTGAAGCTTTCTTT
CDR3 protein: CASSLVSVGSEAFF

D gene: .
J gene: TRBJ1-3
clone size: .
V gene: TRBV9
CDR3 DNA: TGTGCCAGCAGCCCGTCTGGCGGAGGAAACACCATATATTTT
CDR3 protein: CASSPSGGGNTIYF

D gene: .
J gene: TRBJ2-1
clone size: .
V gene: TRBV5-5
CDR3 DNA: TGTGCCAGCAGCTTGCGAACTGACTCCTACAATGAGCAGTTCTTC
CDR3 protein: CASSLRTDSYNEQFF

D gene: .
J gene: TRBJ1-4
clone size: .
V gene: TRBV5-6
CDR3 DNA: TGTGCCAGCAGCTTGTGGGGAGCAACTAATGAAAAACTGTTTTTT
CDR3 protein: CASSLWGATNEKLFF

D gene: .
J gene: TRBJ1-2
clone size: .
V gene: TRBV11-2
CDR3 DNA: TGTGCCAGCAGCCACCCACCCAGGACGGGAAAGACTTTCTACACCTTC
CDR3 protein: CASSHPPRTGKTFYTF

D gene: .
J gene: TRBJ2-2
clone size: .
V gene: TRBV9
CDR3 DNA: TGTGCCAGCAGCGTAGCCGACGGATCGGGCACCGGGGAGCTGTTTTTT
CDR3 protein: CASSVADGSGTGELFF